These 13 T cell receptor beta chains came from one sample sequenced in a study of breast tumors, draining lymph nodes, adjacent tissues (dated by TCRdb to the mid-2010s). The library came from multiplex PCR. TCRdb names Illumina HiSeq 2000 as the instrument used. TCRdb trimmed the raw reads at Q25, called clones with MiXCR and kept productive beta chains. Identical CDR3 proteins give one entry, which carries the most common genes and DNA. In all, the sample holds approximately 90,000 distinct CDR3 sequences, and about 27% of those were seen once. 8.1% of the sample lies in the top ten. Lymph node samples were obtained from the axillary draining lymph nodes of breast cancer patients. Sequencing used axillary lymph node tissue. Receptors were obtained from a female donor with breast cancer. Some clones in this sample may be carry-over from other donors' samples.

This clonotype has just a few counts. A much larger clone is a single base away; this may be a read error. For the CDR3, the DNA is TGCGCCAGCAGCTTGCGGGGGGCGGATGACCAGTACTTC. Its translation is CASSLRGADDQYF. The chain is built from TRBV5-1 and TRBJ2-7; perhaps TRBD2 as D (7 bases). This CDR3 has 13 amino acids. Germline lookup yields CDR1 SGHRS and CDR2 YFSETQ. Trimming shortened V by 1 base and J by 10 bases, and 15 bases separated the two germline ends.

Comments on this clonotype: The conserved phenylalanine or tryptophan is not found at the CDR3 terminus, so this likely reflects a read error. The chain is built from TRBV20-1 and TRBJ2-3, with 8 nucleotides matching TRBD1. CDR3 length: 14 amino acids. Germline V gives CDR1 DFQATT, CDR2 SNEGSKA (reference sequence). The V segment lost 5 bases and the J segment 2 bases; nucleotides outside the gene matches: 6. The CDR3 DNA is TGCAGTGCTTACCCGGGACAGGCCACAGATACGCAGTATCTT. It is translated as CSAYPGQATDTQYL.

This clonotype was found many times. This chain links TRBV20-1 with TRBJ1-3; D unclear. Germline lookup yields CDR1 DFQATT and CDR2 SNEGSKA (reference sequence). Between the trimmed V and J ends, which lost 6 bases and 0 bases, there was a span of 9 bases. The CDR3 runs to 13 residues. In DNA, the CDR3 is TGCAGTGCATGGGAAGCCTCTGGAAACACCATATATTTT. Its protein is CSAWEASGNTIYF.

This clonotype was found many times. This chain uses TRBV6-6 with TRBJ1-3; a possible D gene is TRBD1 (6 bases). Germline CDR1 MNHNY, CDR2 SVGAGI (reference sequence). Trimming left V 6 bases short and J 2 bases short, with 11 bases between. This CDR3 is built from 14 residues. In DNA form, the CDR3 reads TGTGCCAGCAGCCCGAACAGGGCTGGAAACACCATATATTTT. Protein sequence: CASSPNRAGNTIYF.

The V and J genes are TRBV28 and TRBJ2-5; 7 nucleotides align to TRBD2. Germline V gives CDR1 MDHEN, CDR2 SYDVKM. V trimming: 5 bases; J trimming: 1 base; junction bases outside the gene matches: 4. The CDR3 spans 14 residues. Here the CDR3 reads CASSPGLPQETQYF. CDR3 in DNA: TGTGCCAGCAGTCCGGGACTACCCCAAGAGACCCAGTACTTC.

This clonotype was counted only a few times. The V gene is TRBV9, the J gene TRBJ1-4; TRBD1 might be the D (6 bases). The CDR3 consists of 13 residues. Germline V gives CDR1 SGDLS, CDR2 YYNGEE. Trimming shortened V by 0 bases and J by 7 bases, and 7 bases separated the two germline ends. The CDR3 spells CASSVGQAEKLFF. The CDR3 DNA sequence: TGTGCCAGCAGCGTAGGACAGGCTGAAAAACTGTTTTTT.

Many counts were recorded for this clonotype. The V and J genes are TRBV19 and TRBJ2-3; 7 nucleotides line up with TRBD1. Germline lookup yields CDR1 LNHDA and CDR2 SQIVND (reference sequence). This CDR3 is 12 amino acids long. Germline trimming cut 9 bases from V and 8 bases from J; bases unmatched to any gene: 8. This chain's CDR3 is CASGTERFTQYF. The DNA for the CDR3 is TGTGCCAGCGGGACAGAGAGATTTACGCAGTATTTT.

This clonotype showed up many times. The rearrangement joins TRBV20-1 to TRBJ2-2; D possibly corresponds to TRBD2 (7 bases). This CDR3 has 16 residues. CDR1 is DFQATT, CDR2 SNEGSKA, per germline (reference sequence). Trimming shortened V by 1 base and J by 0 bases, and 12 bases separated the two germline ends. The CDR3 bases are TGCAGTGCTAGAGGGACTAGGGGGTCGAACACCGGGGAGCTGTTTTTT. It encodes CSARGTRGSNTGELFF.

With regard to this clonotype: A much larger clone lies a single base off, so this may be a read error. CDR3: CAGGLGRGGNSPLHF. The CDR3 DNA sequence: TGTGCCGGCGGCCTCGGACGGGGCGGGAATTCACCCCTCCACTTT. This chain connects TRBV7-2 to TRBJ1-6, with D perhaps matching TRBD1 (5 bases). The germline gives CDR1 SGHTA, CDR2 FQGNSA. The CDR3 totals 15 residues. V was clipped by 11 bases and J by 7 bases, with 21 bases between them.

V and J are TRBV7-2 and TRBJ1-1; 10 positions agree with TRBD1. V lost 4 bases to trimming and J lost 7 bases; unmatched junction nucleotides: 3. The V gene's germline CDR1 is SGHTA and CDR2 FQGNSA. This CDR3 is built from 13 residues. The CDR3 nucleotides read TGTGCCAGCAGCTCCCGGGACAGGGGTGAAGCTTTCTTT. This translates into CASSSRDRGEAFF.

This clonotype was seen at least ten times. The J gene is TRBJ1-2, the V gene TRBV7-2, with 10 bases matching TRBD1. This CDR3 contains 16 residues. Germline V gene lookup returns CDR1 SGHTA and CDR2 FQGNSA. V shed 5 bases and J 4 bases; nucleotides not matched to a gene: 10. CDR3 region: CASSPRQGASVYGYTF. CDR3 coding DNA: TGTGCCAGCAGCCCGCGACAGGGGGCCTCCGTCTATGGCTACACCTTC.

Ten or more counts support this clonotype. The V and J genes are TRBV20-1 and TRBJ2-3, with D possibly called TRBD1 or TRBD2 (5 bases each). CDR1 is DFQATT and CDR2 is SNEGSKA in the germline V gene (reference sequence). This CDR3 region has 14 residues. Trimming removed 2 bases from V and 2 bases from J, with 11 bases in between. As DNA, the CDR3 is TGCAGTGCTAGAACCCCGGGGCACACAGATACGCAGTATTTT. Translated: CSARTPGHTDTQYF.

The rearrangement links TRBV2 to TRBJ2-5; TRBD2 aligns across 13 bases. V gave up 7 bases and J gave up 5 bases; unmatched junction bases: 10. In germline, CDR1 is SNHLY, CDR2 FYNNEI. The CDR3 sequence is 16 residues long. In DNA, the CDR3 is TGTGCCAGCAACTCCGGACTAGCGGGAGAGTCGGAGACCCAGTACTTC. Encoded protein: CASNSGLAGESETQYF.